This entry is about one T cell receptor beta chain. Its antigen is undetermined. The PCR used 52 TRBV and 13 TRBJ primers. The protocol was immunoSEQ multiplex PCR, while the TCRdb copy is restricted to in-frame clones and leaves out a portion. Here the sample spans 20,000 to 25,000 clones, more than 85% being singletons. Trimming stripped 6 bases from V and 6 bases from J, with 12 bases between. This CDR3 is built from 13 residues. Germline V gene sequence: CDR1 SGHAT, CDR2 FQNNGV. The sample is drawn from a study of regulatory T cells. Study-wide points: Skewed V and J usage and few unique V-J pairs marked patient repertoires, most in Tregs. Patient CD8+ T cells trended toward lower Shannon entropy than controls.

Every patient with CD3G deficiency had evidence of autoimmunity. At testing, patients were 2 to 39 years old, with reduced naive and increased memory T-cell proportions. The J gene is TRBJ2-1, the V gene TRBV11-2, with D unclear. The specimen was CD8+ T cells sorted from blood. This TCR came from a child aged 2 to 10 with CD3G deficiency. The DNA for the CDR3 is TGTGCCAGCAGAACGAATATGGGCAATGAGCAGTTCTTC. It specifies CASRTNMGNEQFF.